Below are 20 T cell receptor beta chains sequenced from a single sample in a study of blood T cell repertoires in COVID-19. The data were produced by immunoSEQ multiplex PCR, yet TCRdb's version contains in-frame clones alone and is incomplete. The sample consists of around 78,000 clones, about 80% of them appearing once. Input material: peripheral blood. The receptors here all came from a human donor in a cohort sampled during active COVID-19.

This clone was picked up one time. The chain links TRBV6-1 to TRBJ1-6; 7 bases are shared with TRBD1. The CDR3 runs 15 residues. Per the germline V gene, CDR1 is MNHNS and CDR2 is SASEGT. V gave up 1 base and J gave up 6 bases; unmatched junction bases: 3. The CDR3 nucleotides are TGTGCCAGCAGTGAAGAAGGGGGCATTAATTCACCCCTCCACTTT. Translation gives CASSEEGGINSPLHF.

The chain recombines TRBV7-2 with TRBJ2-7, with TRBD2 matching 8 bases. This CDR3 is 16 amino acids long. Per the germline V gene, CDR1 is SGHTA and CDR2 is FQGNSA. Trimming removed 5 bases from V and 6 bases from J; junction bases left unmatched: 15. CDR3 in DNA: TGTGCCAGCAGCCCCCCGGGCGGGGGGTTCTCAGGCGAGCAGTACTTC. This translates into CASSPPGGGFSGEQYF.

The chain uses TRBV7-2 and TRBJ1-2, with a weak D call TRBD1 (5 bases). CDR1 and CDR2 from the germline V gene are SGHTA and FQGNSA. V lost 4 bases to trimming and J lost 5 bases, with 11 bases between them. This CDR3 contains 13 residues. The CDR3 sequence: CASSSTVPYGYTF. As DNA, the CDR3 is TGTGCCAGCAGCTCGACAGTCCCTTATGGCTACACCTTC.

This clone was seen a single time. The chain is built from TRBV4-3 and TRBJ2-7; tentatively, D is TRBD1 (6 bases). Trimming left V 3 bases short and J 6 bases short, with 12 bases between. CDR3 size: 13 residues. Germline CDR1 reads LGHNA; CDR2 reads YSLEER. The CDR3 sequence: CASSHSQGSEQYF. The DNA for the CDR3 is TGCGCCAGCAGCCATTCGCAGGGGTCCGAGCAGTACTTC.

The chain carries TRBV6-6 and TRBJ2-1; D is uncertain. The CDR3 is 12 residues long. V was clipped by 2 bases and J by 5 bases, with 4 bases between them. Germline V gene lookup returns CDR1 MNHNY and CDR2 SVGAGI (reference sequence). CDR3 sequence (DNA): TGTGCCAGCAGTTACGCTAACAATGAGCAGTTCTTC. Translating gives CASSYANNEQFF.

The CDR3 sequence is CASSIQQDSPLHF. Here the CDR3 DNA reads TGTGCCAGTAGTATCCAGCAGGATTCACCCCTCCACTTT. This rearrangement joins TRBV19 to TRBJ1-6; D call uncertain. Per the germline V gene, CDR1 is LNHDA and CDR2 is SQIVND (reference sequence). V dropped 3 bases and J dropped 8 bases, with 8 bases sitting between them. This CDR3 comprises 13 residues.

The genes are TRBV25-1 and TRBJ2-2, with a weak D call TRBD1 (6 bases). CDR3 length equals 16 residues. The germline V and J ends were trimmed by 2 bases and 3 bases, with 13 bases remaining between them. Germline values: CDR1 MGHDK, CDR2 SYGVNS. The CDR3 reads CASSELGGADTGELFF. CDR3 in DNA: TGTGCCAGCAGTGAACTTGGGGGCGCGGACACCGGGGAGCTGTTTTTT.

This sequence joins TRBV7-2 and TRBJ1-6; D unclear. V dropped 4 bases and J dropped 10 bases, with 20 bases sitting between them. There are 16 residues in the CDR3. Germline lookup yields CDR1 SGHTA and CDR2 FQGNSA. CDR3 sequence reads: CASSSRPWRSGSPLHF. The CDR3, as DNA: TGTGCCAGCAGCTCTCGACCCTGGCGGTCGGGATCACCCCTCCACTTT.

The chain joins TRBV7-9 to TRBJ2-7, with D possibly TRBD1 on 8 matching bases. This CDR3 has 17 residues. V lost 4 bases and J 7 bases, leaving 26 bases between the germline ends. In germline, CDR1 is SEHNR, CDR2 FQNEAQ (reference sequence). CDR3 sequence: CASSSTPNRGGYVEQYF. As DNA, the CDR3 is TGTGCCAGCAGCTCCACCCCCAACAGGGGGGGCTACGTTGAGCAGTACTTC.

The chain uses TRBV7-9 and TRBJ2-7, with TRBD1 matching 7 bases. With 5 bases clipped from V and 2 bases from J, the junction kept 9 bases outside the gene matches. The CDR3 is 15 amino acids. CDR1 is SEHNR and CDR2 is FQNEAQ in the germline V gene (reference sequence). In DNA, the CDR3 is TGTGCCAGCAGCGCCCGGGACAGACCGACCTACGAGCAGTACTTC. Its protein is CASSARDRPTYEQYF.

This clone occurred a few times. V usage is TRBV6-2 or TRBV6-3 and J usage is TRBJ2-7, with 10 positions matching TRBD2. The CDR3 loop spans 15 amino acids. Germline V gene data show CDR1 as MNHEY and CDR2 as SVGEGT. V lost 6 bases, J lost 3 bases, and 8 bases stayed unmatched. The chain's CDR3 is CASSLLAGPLYEQYF. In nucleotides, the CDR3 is TGTGCCAGCAGCCTACTAGCGGGGCCCCTCTACGAGCAGTACTTC.

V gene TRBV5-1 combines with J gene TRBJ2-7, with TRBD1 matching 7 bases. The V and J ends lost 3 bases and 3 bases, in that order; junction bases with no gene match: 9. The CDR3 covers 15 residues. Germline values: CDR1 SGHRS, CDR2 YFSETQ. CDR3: CASSSKTGFGYEQYF. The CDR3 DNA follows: TGCGCCAGCAGCTCTAAGACAGGGTTTGGCTACGAGCAGTACTTC. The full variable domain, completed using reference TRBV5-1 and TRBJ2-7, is KAGVTQTPRYLIKTRGQQVTLSCSPISGHRSVSWYQQTPGQGLQFLFEYFSETQRNKGNFPGRFSGRQFSNSRSEMNVSTLELGDSALYLCASSSKTGFGYEQYFGPGTRLTVT.

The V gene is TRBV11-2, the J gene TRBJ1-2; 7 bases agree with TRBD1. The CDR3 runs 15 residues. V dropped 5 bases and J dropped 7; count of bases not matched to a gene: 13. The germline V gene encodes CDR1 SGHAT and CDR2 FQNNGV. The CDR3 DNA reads TGTGCCAGCAGCCCCACCGACAGGGTGGAGGGTGGCTACACCTTC. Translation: CASSPTDRVEGGYTF.

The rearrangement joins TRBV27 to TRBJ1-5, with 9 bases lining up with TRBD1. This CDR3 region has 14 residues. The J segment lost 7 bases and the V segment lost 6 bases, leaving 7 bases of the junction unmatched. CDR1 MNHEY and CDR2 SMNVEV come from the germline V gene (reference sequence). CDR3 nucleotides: TGTGCCAGCAGCCCCGGGACAGGGAACCAGCCCCAGCATTTT. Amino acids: CASSPGTGNQPQHF.

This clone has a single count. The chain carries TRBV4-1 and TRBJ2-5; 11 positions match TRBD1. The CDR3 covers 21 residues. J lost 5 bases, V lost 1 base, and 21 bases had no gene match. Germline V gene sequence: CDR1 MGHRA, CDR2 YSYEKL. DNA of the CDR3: TGCGCCAGCAGCCAAGGGAGGCCGCTGGTGGACAGGGGGCGCATAGGGGAGACCCAGTACTTC. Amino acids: CASSQGRPLVDRGRIGETQYF.

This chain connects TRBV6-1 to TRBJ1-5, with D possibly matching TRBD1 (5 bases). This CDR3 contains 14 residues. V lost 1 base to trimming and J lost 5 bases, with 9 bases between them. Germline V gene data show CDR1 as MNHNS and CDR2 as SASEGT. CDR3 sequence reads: CASSEGGPDQPQHF. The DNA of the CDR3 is TGTGCCAGCAGTGAAGGGGGCCCGGATCAGCCCCAGCATTTT.

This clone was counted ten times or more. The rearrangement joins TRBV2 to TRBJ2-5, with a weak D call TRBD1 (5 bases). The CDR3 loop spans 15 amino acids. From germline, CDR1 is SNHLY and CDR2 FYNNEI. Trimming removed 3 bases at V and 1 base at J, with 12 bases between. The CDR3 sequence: CASSDGPGPQETQYF. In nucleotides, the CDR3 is TGTGCCAGCAGTGACGGGCCAGGGCCCCAAGAGACCCAGTACTTC.

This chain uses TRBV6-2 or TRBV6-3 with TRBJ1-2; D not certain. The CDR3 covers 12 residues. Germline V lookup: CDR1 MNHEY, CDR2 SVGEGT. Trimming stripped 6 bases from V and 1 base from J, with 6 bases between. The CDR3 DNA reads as TGTGCCAGCAGCGCCAGTAACTATGGCTACACCTTC. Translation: CASSASNYGYTF.

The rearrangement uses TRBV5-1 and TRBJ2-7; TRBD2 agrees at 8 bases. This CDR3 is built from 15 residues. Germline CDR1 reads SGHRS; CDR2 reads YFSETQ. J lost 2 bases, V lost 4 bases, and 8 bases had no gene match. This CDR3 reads CASSPRVAGTYEQYF. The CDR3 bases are TGCGCCAGCAGCCCCCGGGTAGCGGGGACCTACGAGCAGTACTTC.

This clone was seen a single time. DNA for the CDR3: TGTGCCAGCAGTCTAGCCGAGACTTTCGCAACTAATGAAAAACTGTTTTTT. This sequence encodes CASSLAETFATNEKLFF. The chain carries TRBV27 and TRBJ1-4; D gene unclear. Germline V gene data show CDR1 as MNHEY and CDR2 as SMNVEV (reference sequence). This CDR3 contains 17 residues. The ends were cut back, 5 bases at V and 0 bases at J, with 16 bases in the middle.